These T cell receptor beta chains were read from a single sample in a study of cytomegalovirus exposure and HLA in healthy donors. Method: immunoSEQ multiplex PCR; TCRdb's copy keeps in-frame clones and lacks some. The table records some 200,000 clones, around 80% of them present only once. Sequenced material: PBMCs. The receptors originated from a man aged 18 to 30 in good health and CMV-seronegative. The CDR3 runs from the conserved cysteine through the conserved F or W. D genes are given only for firm matches. The size of a clone is reported for some rows only, either as once, few or many, or as a class for expanded clones.

>TRBV7-9|NA|TRBJ2-1|TRBD1
TGTGCCAGCAGCCCGCAGGACAGGGCGGACAATGAGCAGTTCTTC
CASSPQDRADNEQFF
>TRBV4-1|NA|TRBJ2-7|TRBD1
TGCGCCAGCAGCCATATCGGTAGGGGGCCCTACGAGCAGTACTTC
CASSHIGRGPYEQYF
>TRBV6-5|few|TRBJ2-7|NA
TGTGCCAGCAGTTACTCGTGGCAGGGAGGATACGAGCAGTACTTC
CASSYSWQGGYEQYF
>TRBV4-2|few|TRBJ2-7|NA
TGTGCCAGCAGCCAAGATTTTCGGGGCGAGCAGTACTTC
CASSQDFRGEQYF
>TRBV5-6|NA|TRBJ1-2|NA
TGTGCCAGCAGCCAAAGGGGGACCTTTGGGGGCTACACCTTC
CASSQRGTFGGYTF
>TRBV30|NA|TRBJ2-1|NA
TGTGCCTGGAGTACGGGAGTCGAGCAGTTCTTC
CAWSTGVEQFF
>TRBV6-5|NA|TRBJ1-1|NA
TGTGCCAGCAGTTACTCGGGGCAGGGGCGGACTGAAGCTTTCTTT
CASSYSGQGRTEAFF
>TRBV2|NA|TRBJ1-4|TRBD1
TGTGCCAGCAACCGCGGGGGGACAGCCGGTGAAAAACTGTTTTTT
CASNRGGTAGEKLFF
>TRBV2|NA|TRBJ2-3|NA
TGTGCCAGCAGGGGCTCGGCAGATACGCAGTATTTT
CASRGSADTQYF
>TRBV30|NA|TRBJ1-1|TRBD1
TGTGCCGGGAGCGTGAGACAGGGGGCGCCTGAAGCTTTCTTT
CAGSVRQGAPEAFF
>TRBV10-3|NA|TRBJ1-1|NA
TGTGCCATCAGTGAGTTAGAGAACACTGAAGCTTTCTTT
CAISELENTEAFF
>TRBV5-8|NA|TRBJ2-5|TRBD1
TGTGCCAGCAGCCATGCCTGGACAGGTGACGAGACCCAGTACTTC
CASSHAWTGDETQYF
>TRBV7-2|NA|TRBJ2-2|TRBD2
TGTGCCAGCAGCTGGGGACTAGCGGGAGGGGACACCGGGGAGCTGTTTTTT
CASSWGLAGGDTGELFF
>TRBV5-4|NA|TRBJ1-1|NA
TGTGCCAGCAGCCGAAATAGGGGCGGGGTCACTGAAGCTTTCTTT
CASSRNRGGVTEAFF
>TRBV27|NA|TRBJ2-5|TRBD1
TGTGCCAGCAGTTTATACAGGGGTGAAGAGACCCAGTACTTC
CASSLYRGEETQYF
>TRBV4-1|NA|TRBJ2-2|NA
TGCGCCAGCAGCCATGCTCAGGGGTGGGACACCGGGGAGCTGTTTTTT
CASSHAQGWDTGELFF
>TRBV5-1|NA|TRBJ1-6|NA
TGCGCCAGCAGCTTGGACTTAAACTTCAATTCACCCCTCCACTTT
CASSLDLNFNSPLHF
>TRBV29-1|NA|TRBJ2-7|NA
TGCAGCGTTTCAGGGTATAATTACGAGCAGTACTTC
CSVSGYNYEQYF
>TRBV9|NA|TRBJ2-1|NA
TGTGCCAGCAGCGGAAAGTCGGGGGTCTCCTACAATGAGCAGTTCTTC
CASSGKSGVSYNEQFF
>TRBV6-5|NA|TRBJ1-1|NA
TGTGCCAGCAGTTACCGCGGGGTTGAAGCTTTCTTT
CASSYRGVEAFF
>TRBV15|NA|TRBJ2-2|NA
TGTGCCACCGGGGGCAGGGCGAACACCGGGGAGCTGTTTTTT
CATGGRANTGELFF
>TRBV19|NA|TRBJ2-1|NA
TGTGCCAGTAGTATCCTCCTTACACGAAACAATGAGCAGTTCTTC
CASSILLTRNNEQFF
>TRBV28|NA|TRBJ1-1|NA
TGTGCCAGCAGTTTGATCAGGGGTTACGCTGAAGCTTTCTTT
CASSLIRGYAEAFF
>TRBV27|NA|TRBJ2-1|TRBD1
TGTGCCAGCAGTTTCGGGACAGGGGGTTACAATGAGCAGTTCTTC
CASSFGTGGYNEQFF
>TRBV6-5|NA|TRBJ1-2|NA
TGTGCCAGCGCCCCTAAGATAGCCTATGGCTACACCTTC
CASAPKIAYGYTF
>TRBV28|NA|TRBJ2-1|TRBD1
TGTGCCAGCAGGCTCACAGGGGCCTACAATGAGCAGTTCTTC
CASRLTGAYNEQFF
>TRBV5-1|once|TRBJ2-7|TRBD1
TGCGCCAGCAGCCCGACAGGGGGGTCCTACGAGCAGTACTTC
CASSPTGGSYEQYF
>TRBV10-3|NA|TRBJ2-3|NA
TGTGCCATCAGTGGCCCGGCGGGGGCAAACACAGATACGCAGTATTTT
CAISGPAGANTDTQYF
>TRBV11-2|few|TRBJ2-1|NA
TGTGCCAGCAGCTTAGATTGGGGGACTGAGATCTACAATGAGCAGTTCTTC
CASSLDWGTEIYNEQFF
>TRBV11-2|NA|TRBJ2-5|TRBD1
TGTGCCAGCAACCTACAGGGGTACCAAGAGACCCAGTACTTC
CASNLQGYQETQYF